This T cell receptor (beta chain) was captured by sequencing in a study of T-cell memory formation after mild COVID-19 (dated by TCRdb to 2020 to 2023). The study in broad terms: TCR sequence clusters from the two donors were largely donor specific. T-cell clones expanding and contracting after mild COVID-19 in two donors were tracked by longitudinal TCRalpha and TCRbeta repertoire sequencing. The cohort comprised two young, previously healthy adult volunteers, one female and one male. Study-wide findings and limitations: Clones contracting from day 15 to 85 had balanced CD4/CD8 phenotypes, while a second wave expanding from day 15 to 37 was biased towards CD4+. The study covered only a couple of mild cases, and larger cohorts including severe cases with pre-infection samples were considered necessary. SARS-CoV-2 specificity of the second-wave clones peaking on day 37 was not confirmed. Some responding clones were detected in pre-infection memory, suggesting pre-existing cross-reactive memory T cells joined the SARS-CoV-2 response. Contracting CD4+ clones were found mainly in CM and EM memory subsets, while CD8+ clones were enriched in EMRA.

This clonotype was seen only a few times. Its antigen is still unknown. No clone much larger than this one lies a single base away; base qualities are absent. PBMCs were isolated by Ficoll-Paque density gradient centrifugation. Sequencing instrument: Illumina NovaSeq 6000. cDNA libraries for TCRalpha and TCRbeta were prepared by 5'RACE using constant-segment primers, with sample barcodes and unique molecular identifiers added. RNA was extracted from every sample with Trizol reagent. The libraries were amplified in two PCR steps, and the second step added a second sample barcode and Illumina TruSeq adapters. Libraries were sequenced on an Illumina NovaSeq with 2 x 150 bp paired-end reads. In the paper's pipeline: With migec v1.2.7, reads were demultiplexed and then collapsed into UMI-guided consensus sequences. With mixcr v2.1.11, UMI consensuses were aligned to TRA and TRB V and J templates and assembled into clonotypes. Clonotypes were classified as expanded or contracted when called significant by both edgeR and NoisET, with noise models trained on biological replicates. For edgeR calls, the cutoffs were a false discovery rate-adjusted p below 0.01 and a log2 fold-change threshold of 1. As an exploratory analysis of dynamics, max-normalized trajectories of the 1000 most abundant clonotypes were examined by PCA with hierarchical clustering. Separately sequenced CD4+ and CD8+ repertoires were used to assign the CD4 or CD8 phenotype of responding clones. The public sequencing data were trimmed at Q25 with fastp and processed into clonotypes with MiXCR by TCRdb, which kept only in-frame beta chains. Identical CDR3 proteins give one entry, which carries the most common genes and DNA. TCRdb's processing, not the authors', yielded these V and J calls. Across this sample there are over 400,000 distinct CDR3 sequences, with 20% to 30% seen only once. In total, the top ten clones hold about 12% of the sample.

From V the trimming removes 4 bases and from J it removes 0 bases, while the gene matches leave 6 bases of the junction unaccounted for. Its CDR3 holds 18 amino acids, cysteine through phenylalanine. Only the CDR3 region is kept as DNA, spanning 54 bases read in frame from base 1. Per the germline V gene, KGHSH is the CDR1 and LQKENI is the CDR2. Source material: PBMCs or a T cell subset sorted from them (not recorded which). The TCR comes from an adult woman who had mild COVID-19 (a few samples of this study predate the infection). The sample titles of this study are shuffled in the database, so cell type and time point are left out; the donor was told from shared clones. The chain couples TRBV18 to TRBJ2-1; 13 bases in between match TRBD2. The CDR3 sequence is CASSLRTSGGHSYNEQFF. The sequenced DNA is TGTGCCAGCTCACTCAGGACTAGCGGGGGACACTCCTACAATGAGCAGTTCTTC.